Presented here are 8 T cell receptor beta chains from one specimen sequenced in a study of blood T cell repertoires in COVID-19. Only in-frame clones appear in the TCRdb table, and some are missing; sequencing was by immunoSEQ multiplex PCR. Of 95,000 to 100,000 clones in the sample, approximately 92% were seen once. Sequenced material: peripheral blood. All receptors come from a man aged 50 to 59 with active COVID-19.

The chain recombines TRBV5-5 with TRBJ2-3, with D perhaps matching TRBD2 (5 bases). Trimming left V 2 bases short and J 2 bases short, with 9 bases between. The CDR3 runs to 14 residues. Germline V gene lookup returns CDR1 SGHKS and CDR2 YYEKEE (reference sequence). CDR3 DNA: TGTGCCAGCAGCTTTAGCGATTCCACAGATACGCAGTATTTT. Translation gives CASSFSDSTDTQYF.

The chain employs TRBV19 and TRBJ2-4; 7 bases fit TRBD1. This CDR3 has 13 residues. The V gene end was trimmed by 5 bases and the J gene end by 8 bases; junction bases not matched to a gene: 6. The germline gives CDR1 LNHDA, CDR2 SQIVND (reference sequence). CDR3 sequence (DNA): TGTGCCAGTAGTCGGACAGGTGGGGACATTCAGTACTTC. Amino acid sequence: CASSRTGGDIQYF.

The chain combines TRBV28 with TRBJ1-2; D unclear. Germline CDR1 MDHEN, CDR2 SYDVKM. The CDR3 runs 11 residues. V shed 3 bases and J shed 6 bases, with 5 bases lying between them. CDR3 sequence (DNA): TGTGCCAGCAGTTTTTTCGATGGCTACACCTTC. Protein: CASSFFDGYTF.

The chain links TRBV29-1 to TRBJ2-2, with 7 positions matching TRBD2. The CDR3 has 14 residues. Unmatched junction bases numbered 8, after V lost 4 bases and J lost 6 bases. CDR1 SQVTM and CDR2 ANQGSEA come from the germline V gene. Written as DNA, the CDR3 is TGCAGCGTTGTTTTCGGGAGGCGGGCCGGGGAGCTGTTTTTT. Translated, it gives CSVVFGRRAGELFF.

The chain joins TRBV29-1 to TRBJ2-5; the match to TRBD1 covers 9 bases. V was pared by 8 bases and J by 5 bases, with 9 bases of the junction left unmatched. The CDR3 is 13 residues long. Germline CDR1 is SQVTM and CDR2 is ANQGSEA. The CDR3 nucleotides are TGCAGCACAAAACAGGGGGCAGGCGAGACCCAGTACTTC. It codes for CSTKQGAGETQYF.

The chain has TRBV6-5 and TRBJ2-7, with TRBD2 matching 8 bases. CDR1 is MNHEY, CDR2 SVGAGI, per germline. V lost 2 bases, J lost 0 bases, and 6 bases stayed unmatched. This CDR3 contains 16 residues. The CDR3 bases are TGTGCCAGCAGTTACAGTTTAGCGGGGATCTCCTACGAGCAGTACTTC. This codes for CASSYSLAGISYEQYF.

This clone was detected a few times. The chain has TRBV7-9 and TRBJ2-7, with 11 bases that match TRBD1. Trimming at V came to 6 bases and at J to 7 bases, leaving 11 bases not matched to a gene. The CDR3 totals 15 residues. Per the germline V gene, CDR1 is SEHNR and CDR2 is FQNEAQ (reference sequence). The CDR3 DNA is TGTGCCAGCAGTTCTACTCGGGACAGGGGGAAGGAGCAGTACTTC. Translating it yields CASSSTRDRGKEQYF. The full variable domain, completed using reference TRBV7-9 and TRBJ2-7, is DTGVSQNPRHKITKRGQNVTFRCDPISEHNRLYWYRQTLGQGPEFLTYFQNEAQLEKSRLLSDRFSAERPKGSFSTLEIQRTEQGDSAMYLCASSSTRDRGKEQYFGPGTRLTVT.

In DNA form, the CDR3 reads TGTGCCAACCGAGGTACAGGGACTAGTTTTCCCAGCGAGACCCAGTACTTC. Amino acid sequence: CANRGTGTSFPSETQYF. V usage is TRBV28 and J usage is TRBJ2-5; the match to TRBD2 covers 8 bases. The V and J ends lost 10 bases and 5 bases, in that order; junction bases with no gene match: 21. The germline V gene has CDR1 MDHEN and CDR2 SYDVKM. The CDR3 runs 17 residues.